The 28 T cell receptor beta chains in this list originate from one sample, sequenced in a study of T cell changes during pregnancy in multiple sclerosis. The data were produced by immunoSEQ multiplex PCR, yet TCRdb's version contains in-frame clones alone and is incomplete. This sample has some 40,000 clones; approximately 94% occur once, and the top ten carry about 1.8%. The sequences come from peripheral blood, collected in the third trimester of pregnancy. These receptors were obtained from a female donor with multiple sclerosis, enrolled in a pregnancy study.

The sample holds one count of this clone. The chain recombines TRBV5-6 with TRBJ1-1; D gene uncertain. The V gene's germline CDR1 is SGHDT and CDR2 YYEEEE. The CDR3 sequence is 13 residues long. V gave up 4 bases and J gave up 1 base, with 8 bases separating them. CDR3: CASSRSRNTEAFF. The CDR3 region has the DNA TGTGCCAGCAGCCGCTCCAGGAACACTGAAGCTTTCTTT.

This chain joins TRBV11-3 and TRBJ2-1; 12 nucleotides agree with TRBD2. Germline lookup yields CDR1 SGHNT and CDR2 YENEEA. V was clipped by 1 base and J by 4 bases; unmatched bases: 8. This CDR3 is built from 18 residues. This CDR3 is CASSLGGTSGRWYNEQFF. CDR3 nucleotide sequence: TGTGCCAGCAGCTTAGGTGGTACTAGCGGGAGGTGGTACAATGAGCAGTTCTTC. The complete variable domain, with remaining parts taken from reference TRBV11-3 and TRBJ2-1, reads EAGVVQSPRYKIIEKKQPVAFWCNPISGHNTLYWYLQNLGQGPELLIRYENEEAVDDSQLPKDRFSAERLKGVDSTLKIQPAELGDSAVYLCASSLGGTSGRWYNEQFFGPGTRLTVL.

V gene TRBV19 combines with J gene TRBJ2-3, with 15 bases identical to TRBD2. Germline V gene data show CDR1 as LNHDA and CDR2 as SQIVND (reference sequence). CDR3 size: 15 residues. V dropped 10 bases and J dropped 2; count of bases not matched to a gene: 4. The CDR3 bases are TGTGCCACAGGACTAGCGGGAGGGTACACAGATACGCAGTATTTT. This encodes CATGLAGGYTDTQYF.

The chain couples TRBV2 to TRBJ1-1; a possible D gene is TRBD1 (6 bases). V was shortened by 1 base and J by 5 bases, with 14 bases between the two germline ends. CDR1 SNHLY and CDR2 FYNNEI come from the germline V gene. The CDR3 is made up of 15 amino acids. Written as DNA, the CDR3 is TGTGCCAGCAGTGAAGGGGGCCAGAGGGGGACTGAAGCTTTCTTT. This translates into CASSEGGQRGTEAFF.

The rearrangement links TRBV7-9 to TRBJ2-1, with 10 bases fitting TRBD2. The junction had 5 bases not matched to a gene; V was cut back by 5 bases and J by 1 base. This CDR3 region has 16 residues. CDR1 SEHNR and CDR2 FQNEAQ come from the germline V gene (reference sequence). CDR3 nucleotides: TGTGCCAGCAGCCCAGTGGGACTAGCGTCCTACAATGAGCAGTTCTTC. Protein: CASSPVGLASYNEQFF.

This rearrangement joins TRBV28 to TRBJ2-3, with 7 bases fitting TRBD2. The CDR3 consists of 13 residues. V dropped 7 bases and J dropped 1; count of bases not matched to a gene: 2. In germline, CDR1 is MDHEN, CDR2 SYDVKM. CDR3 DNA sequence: TGTGCCAGCAATCTAGCGGGCACAGATACGCAGTATTTT. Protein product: CASNLAGTDTQYF.

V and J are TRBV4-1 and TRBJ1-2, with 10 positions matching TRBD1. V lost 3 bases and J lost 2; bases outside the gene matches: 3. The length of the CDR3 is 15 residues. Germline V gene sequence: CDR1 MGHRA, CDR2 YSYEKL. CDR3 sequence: CASSHPGQGNYGYTF. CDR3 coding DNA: TGCGCCAGCAGCCACCCGGGACAGGGGAACTATGGCTACACCTTC.

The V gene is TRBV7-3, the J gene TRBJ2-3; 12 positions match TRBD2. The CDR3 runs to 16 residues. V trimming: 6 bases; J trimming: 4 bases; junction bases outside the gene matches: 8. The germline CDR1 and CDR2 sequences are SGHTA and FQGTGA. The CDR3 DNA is TGTGCCAGCAGTTCACTAGCGGGGGGCGTGGCAGATACGCAGTATTTT. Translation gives CASSSLAGGVADTQYF.

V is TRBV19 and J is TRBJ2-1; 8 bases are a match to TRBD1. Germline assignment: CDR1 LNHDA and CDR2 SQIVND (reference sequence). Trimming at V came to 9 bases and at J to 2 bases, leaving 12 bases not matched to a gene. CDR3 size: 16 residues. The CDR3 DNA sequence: TGTGCCAGCCACTTCGCCTCAGGGGGCACCTACAATGAGCAGTTCTTC. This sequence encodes CASHFASGGTYNEQFF.

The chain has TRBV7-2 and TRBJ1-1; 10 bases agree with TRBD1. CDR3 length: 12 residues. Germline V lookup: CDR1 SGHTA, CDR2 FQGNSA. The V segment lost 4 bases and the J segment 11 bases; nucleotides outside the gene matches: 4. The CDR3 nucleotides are TGTGCCAGCAGCTCGGACAGGGGGACTGCTTTCTTT. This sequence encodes CASSSDRGTAFF.

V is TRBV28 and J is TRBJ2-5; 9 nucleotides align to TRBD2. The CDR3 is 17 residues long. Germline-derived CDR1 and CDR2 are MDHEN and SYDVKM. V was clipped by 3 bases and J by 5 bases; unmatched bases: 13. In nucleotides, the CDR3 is TGTGCCAGCAGTTTTCATCAGGGGATGGCGGGAGGGGAGACCCAGTACTTC. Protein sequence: CASSFHQGMAGGETQYF. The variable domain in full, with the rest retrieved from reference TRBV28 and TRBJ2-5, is DVKVTQSSRYLVKRTGEKVFLECVQDMDHENMFWYRQDPGLGLRLIYFSYDVKMKEKGDIPEGYSVSREKKERFSLILESASTNQTSMYLCASSFHQGMAGGETQYFGPGTRLLVL.

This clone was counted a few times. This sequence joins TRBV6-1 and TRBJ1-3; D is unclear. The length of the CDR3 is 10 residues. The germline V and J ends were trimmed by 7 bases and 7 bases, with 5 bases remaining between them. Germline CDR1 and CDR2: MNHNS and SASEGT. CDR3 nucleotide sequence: TGTGCCAGCATTATGAACACCATATATTTT. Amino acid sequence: CASIMNTIYF.

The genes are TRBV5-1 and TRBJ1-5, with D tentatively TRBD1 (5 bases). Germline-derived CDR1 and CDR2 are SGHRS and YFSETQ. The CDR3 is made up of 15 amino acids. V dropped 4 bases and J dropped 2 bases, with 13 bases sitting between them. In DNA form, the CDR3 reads TGCGCCAGCAGCCCCGGTTGGGGGGGCAATCAGCCCCAGCATTTT. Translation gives CASSPGWGGNQPQHF.

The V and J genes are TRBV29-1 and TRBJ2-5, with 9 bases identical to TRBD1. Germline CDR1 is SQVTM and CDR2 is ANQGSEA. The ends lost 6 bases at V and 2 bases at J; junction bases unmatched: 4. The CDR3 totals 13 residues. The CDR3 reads CSVSGTGQETQYF. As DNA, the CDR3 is TGCAGCGTCAGCGGGACAGGGCAAGAGACCCAGTACTTC.

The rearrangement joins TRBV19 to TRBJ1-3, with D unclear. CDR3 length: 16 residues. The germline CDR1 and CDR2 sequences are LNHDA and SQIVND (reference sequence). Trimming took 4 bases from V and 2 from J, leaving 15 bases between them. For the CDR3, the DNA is TGTGCCAGTAGTACTACAGCATTTGTTCCTGGAAACACCATATATTTT. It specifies CASSTTAFVPGNTIYF. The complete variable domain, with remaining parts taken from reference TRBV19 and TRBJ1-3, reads DGGITQSPKYLFRKEGQNVTLSCEQNLNHDAMYWYRQDPGQGLRLIYYSQIVNDFQKGDIAEGYSVSREKKESFPLTVTSAQKNPTAFYLCASSTTAFVPGNTIYFGEGSWLTVV.

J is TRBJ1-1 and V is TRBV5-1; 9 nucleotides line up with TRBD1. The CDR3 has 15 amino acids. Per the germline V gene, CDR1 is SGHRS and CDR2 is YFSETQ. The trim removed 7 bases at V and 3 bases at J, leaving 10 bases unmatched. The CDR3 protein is CASGQGRVYDTEAFF. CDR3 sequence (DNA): TGCGCCAGCGGACAGGGGAGGGTGTATGACACTGAAGCTTTCTTT.

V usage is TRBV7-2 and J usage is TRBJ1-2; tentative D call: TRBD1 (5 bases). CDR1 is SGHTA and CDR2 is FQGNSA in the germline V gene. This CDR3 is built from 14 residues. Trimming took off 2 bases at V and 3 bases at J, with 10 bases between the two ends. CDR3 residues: CASSLSGGDYGYTF. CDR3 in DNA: TGTGCCAGCAGCTTAAGCGGGGGTGACTATGGCTACACCTTC.

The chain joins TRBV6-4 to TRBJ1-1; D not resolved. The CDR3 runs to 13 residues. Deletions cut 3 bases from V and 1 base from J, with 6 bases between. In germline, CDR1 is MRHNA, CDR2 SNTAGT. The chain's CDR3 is CASSDTENTEAFF. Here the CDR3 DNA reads TGTGCCAGCAGTGATACAGAGAACACTGAAGCTTTCTTT.

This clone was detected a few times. Here the CDR3 reads CASSYGLSYNEQFF. DNA of the CDR3: TGTGCCAGCAGCTACGGACTTTCTTACAATGAGCAGTTCTTC. This chain joins TRBV7-3 and TRBJ2-1, with D possibly TRBD2 on 5 matching bases. V dropped 4 bases and J dropped 4 bases, with 11 bases sitting between them. The CDR3 length is 14 residues. Germline V gene sequence: CDR1 SGHTA, CDR2 FQGTGA.

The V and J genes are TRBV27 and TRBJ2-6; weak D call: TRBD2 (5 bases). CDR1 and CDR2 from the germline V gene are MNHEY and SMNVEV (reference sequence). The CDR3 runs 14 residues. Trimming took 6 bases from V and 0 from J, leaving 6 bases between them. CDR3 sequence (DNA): TGTGCCAGCAGGAGGGACTCTGGGGCCAACGTCCTGACTTTC. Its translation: CASRRDSGANVLTF.

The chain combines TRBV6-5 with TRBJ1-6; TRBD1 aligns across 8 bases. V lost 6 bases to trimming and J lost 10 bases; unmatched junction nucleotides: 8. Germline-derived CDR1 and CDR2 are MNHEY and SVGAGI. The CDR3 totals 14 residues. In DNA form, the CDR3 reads TGTGCCAGCAGCCGCCAGGGGGCTGGGTCACCCCTCCACTTT. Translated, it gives CASSRQGAGSPLHF.

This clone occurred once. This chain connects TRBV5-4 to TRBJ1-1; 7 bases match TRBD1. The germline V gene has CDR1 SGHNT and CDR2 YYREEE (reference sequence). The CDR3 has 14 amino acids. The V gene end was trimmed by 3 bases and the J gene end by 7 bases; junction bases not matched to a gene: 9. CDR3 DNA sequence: TGTGCCAGCAGCTACAGACAGGGCGTTTTTGAAGCTTTCTTT. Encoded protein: CASSYRQGVFEAFF.

This CDR3 is CASSSSGGAPHEQFF. The CDR3 DNA follows: TGTGCCAGCAGCTCCTCGGGGGGGGCCCCCCATGAGCAGTTCTTC. The rearrangement links TRBV7-3 to TRBJ2-1; 8 bases line up with TRBD2. This CDR3 is 15 amino acids long. The germline gives CDR1 SGHTA, CDR2 FQGTGA. V was clipped by 4 bases and J by 8 bases; unmatched bases: 10.

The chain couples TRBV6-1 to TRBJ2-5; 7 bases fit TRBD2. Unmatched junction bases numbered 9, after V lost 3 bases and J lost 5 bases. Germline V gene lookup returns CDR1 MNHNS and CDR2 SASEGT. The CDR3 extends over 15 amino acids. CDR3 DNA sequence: TGTGCCAGCAGTGAGGGGGGGAGGCCCCTCGAGACCCAGTACTTC. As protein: CASSEGGRPLETQYF.

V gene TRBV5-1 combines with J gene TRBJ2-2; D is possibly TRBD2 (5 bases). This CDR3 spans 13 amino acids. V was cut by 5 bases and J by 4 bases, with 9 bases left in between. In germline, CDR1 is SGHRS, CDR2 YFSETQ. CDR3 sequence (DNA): TGCGCCAGCAGTCGCGGGTTCACCGGGGAGCTGTTTTTT. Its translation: CASSRGFTGELFF.

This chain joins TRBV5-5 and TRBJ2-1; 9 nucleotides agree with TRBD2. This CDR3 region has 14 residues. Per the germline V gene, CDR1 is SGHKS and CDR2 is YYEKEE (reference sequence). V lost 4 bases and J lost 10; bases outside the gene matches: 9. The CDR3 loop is CASSLLAGSGEQFF. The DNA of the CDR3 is TGTGCCAGCAGCCTCCTAGCGGGATCTGGGGAGCAGTTCTTC.

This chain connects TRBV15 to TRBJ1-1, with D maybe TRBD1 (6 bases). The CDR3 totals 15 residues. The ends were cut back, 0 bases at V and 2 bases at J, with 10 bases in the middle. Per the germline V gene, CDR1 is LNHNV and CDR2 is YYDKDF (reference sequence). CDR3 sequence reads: CATSRDLDRNTEAFF. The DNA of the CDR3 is TGTGCCACCAGCAGAGATTTGGACAGAAACACTGAAGCTTTCTTT.

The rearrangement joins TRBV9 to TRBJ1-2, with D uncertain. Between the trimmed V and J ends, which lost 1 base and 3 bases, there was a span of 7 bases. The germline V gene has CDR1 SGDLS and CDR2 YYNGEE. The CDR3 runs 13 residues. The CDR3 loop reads CASSVREYYGYTF. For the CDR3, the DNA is TGTGCCAGCAGCGTACGGGAGTACTATGGCTACACCTTC.